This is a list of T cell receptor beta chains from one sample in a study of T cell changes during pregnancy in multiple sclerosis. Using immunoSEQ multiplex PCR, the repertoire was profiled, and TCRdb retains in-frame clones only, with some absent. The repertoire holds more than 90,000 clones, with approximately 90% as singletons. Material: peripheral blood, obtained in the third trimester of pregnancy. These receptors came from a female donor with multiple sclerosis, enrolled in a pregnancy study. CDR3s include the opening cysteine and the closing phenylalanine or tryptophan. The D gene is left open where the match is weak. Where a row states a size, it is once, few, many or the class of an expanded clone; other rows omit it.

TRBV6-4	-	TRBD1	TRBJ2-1	CASSFVPGQGFNEQFF	TGTGCCAGCTCTTTCGTCCCGGGACAGGGCTTCAATGAGCAGTTCTTC
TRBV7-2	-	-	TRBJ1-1	CASSLTGTQNTEAFF	TGTGCCAGCAGCTTAACCGGGACACAGAACACTGAAGCTTTCTTT
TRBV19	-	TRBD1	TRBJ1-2	CASSLDRGWGYTF	TGTGCCAGTAGCCTGGACAGGGGATGGGGCTACACCTTC
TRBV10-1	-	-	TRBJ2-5	CASSGRGTETQYF	TGCGCCAGTTCGGGGCGGGGAACGGAGACCCAGTACTTC
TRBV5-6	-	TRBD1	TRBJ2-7	CASSLTQQGYEQYF	TGTGCCAGCAGCTTAACCCAACAGGGGTACGAGCAGTACTTC
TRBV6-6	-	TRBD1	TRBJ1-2	CASRQDRGLYGYTF	TGTGCCAGCAGACAGGACAGGGGCCTCTATGGCTACACCTTC
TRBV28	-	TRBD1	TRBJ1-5	CASSPPGQISNQPQHF	TGTGCCAGCAGTCCCCCGGGACAGATTAGCAATCAGCCCCAGCATTTT
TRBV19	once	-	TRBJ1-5	CASSASTRANQPQHF	TGTGCCAGTAGCGCTTCTACCAGGGCAAATCAGCCCCAGCATTTT
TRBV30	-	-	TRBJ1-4	CALNGGANEKLFF	TGTGCCTTGAACGGGGGAGCTAATGAAAAACTGTTTTTT
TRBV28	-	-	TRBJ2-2	CATMGGVPGELFF	TGTGCCACTATGGGGGGTGTCCCCGGGGAGCTGTTTTTT
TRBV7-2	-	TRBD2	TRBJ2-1	CASSSSGGAYNEQFF	TGTGCCAGCAGCTCTAGCGGGGGGGCCTACAATGAGCAGTTCTTC
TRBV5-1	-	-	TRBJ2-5	CASSITGFQETQYF	TGCGCCAGCAGCATAACGGGTTTCCAAGAGACCCAGTACTTC
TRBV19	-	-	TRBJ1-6	CASSTEEPGISPLHF	TGTGCCAGTAGTACGGAGGAGCCGGGGATTTCACCCCTCCACTTT
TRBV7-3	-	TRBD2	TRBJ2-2	CASSRTSANTGELFF	TGTGCCAGCAGCCGAACTAGCGCGAACACCGGGGAGCTGTTTTTT
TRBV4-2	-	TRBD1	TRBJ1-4	CASSPGQGALGLDEKLFF	TGTGCCAGCAGCCCGGGACAGGGGGCCCTGGGGTTGGATGAAAAACTGTTTTTT
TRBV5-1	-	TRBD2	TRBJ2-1	CASSSLAGEVDEQFF	TGCGCCAGCAGCTCACTAGCGGGAGAGGTAGATGAGCAGTTCTTC
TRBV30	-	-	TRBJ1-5	CAWSVGVSNQPQHF	TGTGCCTGGAGTGTAGGGGTTAGCAATCAGCCCCAGCATTTT
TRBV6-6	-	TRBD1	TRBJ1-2	CASSSGQGNVGYTF	TGTGCCAGCAGTTCGGGACAGGGTAACGTCGGCTACACCTTC
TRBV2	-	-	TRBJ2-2	CASNLNTGELFF	TGTGCCAGCAACTTAAACACCGGGGAGCTGTTTTTT
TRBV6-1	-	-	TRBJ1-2	CASSEPPGGRGYTF	TGTGCCAGCAGTGAACCCCCGGGAGGACGCGGCTACACCTTC
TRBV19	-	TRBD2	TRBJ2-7	CASSTAGTSSYEQYF	TGTGCCAGTAGTACAGCGGGGACTAGCTCCTACGAGCAGTACTTC
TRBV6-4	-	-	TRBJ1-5	CASSGRSWGNQPQHF	TGTGCCAGCAGTGGGAGGAGTTGGGGTAATCAGCCCCAGCATTTT
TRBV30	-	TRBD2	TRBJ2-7	CSPFGTSGTRTYEQYF	TGTTCCCCTTTTGGGACTAGCGGGACCCGCACCTACGAGCAGTACTTC
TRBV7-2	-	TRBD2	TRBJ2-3	CASSLGGSGGSYF	TGTGCCAGCAGCTTAGGTGGTAGCGGGGGGTCGTATTTT
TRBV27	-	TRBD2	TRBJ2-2	CASRPSPGLAAGELFF	TGTGCCAGCAGACCTTCTCCGGGACTAGCGGCCGGGGAGCTGTTTTTT
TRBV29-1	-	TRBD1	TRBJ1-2	CSVTRQGNSVNYGYTF	TGCAGCGTGACCCGACAGGGGAATAGTGTTAACTATGGCTACACCTTC
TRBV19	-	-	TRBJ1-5	CASSILPKRPQHF	TGTGCCAGTAGTATATTACCGAAGAGGCCCCAGCATTTT
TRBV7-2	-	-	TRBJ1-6	CASSLVDRNSPLHF	TGTGCCAGCAGCTTGGTGGACAGAAATTCACCCCTCCACTTT
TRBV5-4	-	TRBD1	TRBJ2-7	CASSPKGTGAYEQYF	TGTGCCAGCAGCCCCAAAGGGACAGGGGCCTACGAGCAGTACTTC
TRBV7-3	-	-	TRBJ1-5	CAITTREPQHF	TGTGCCATCACCACCCGGGAGCCCCAGCATTTT
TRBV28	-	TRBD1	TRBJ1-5	CASLGTVNQPQHF	TGTGCCAGCCTAGGGACAGTAAATCAGCCCCAGCATTTT
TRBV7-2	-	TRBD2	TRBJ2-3	CASNSGGAADTQYF	TGTGCCTCCAATAGCGGGGGGGCGGCAGATACGCAGTATTTT
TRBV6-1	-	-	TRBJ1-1	CASSGMGGGTEAFF	TGTGCCAGCAGTGGAATGGGGGGTGGCACTGAAGCTTTCTTT
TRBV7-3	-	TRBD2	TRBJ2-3	CASSLVAGGTDTQYF	TGTGCCAGCAGCTTAGTAGCGGGAGGTACAGATACGCAGTATTTT
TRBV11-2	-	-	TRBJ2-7	CASSLDFGVAYEQYF	TGTGCCAGCAGCTTAGATTTCGGAGTAGCCTACGAGCAGTACTTC
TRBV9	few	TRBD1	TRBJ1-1	CASSRTTGGMNTEAFF	TGTGCCAGCAGCCGAACGACAGGGGGGATGAACACTGAAGCTTTCTTT
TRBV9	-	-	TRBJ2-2	CASDEGRTGELFF	TGTGCCAGCGACGAAGGGAGGACCGGGGAGCTGTTTTTT
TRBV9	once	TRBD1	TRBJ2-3	CASSVAIGQGITDTQYF	TGTGCCAGCAGCGTAGCTATCGGACAGGGGATCACAGATACGCAGTATTTT
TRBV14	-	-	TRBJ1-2	CASSHDRSVYGYTF	TGTGCCAGCAGCCACGACAGGAGCGTCTATGGCTACACCTTC
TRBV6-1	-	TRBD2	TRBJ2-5	CASTLGGGPETQYF	TGTGCCAGCACCCTGGGGGGAGGGCCAGAGACCCAGTACTTC
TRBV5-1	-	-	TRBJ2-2	CASSLAVQLNTGELFF	TGCGCCAGCAGCTTGGCCGTCCAACTCAACACCGGGGAGCTGTTTTTT
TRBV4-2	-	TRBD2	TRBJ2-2	CASSQETKTSGGDTGELFF	TGTGCCAGCAGCCAAGAGACGAAGACTAGCGGGGGGGACACCGGGGAGCTGTTTTTT
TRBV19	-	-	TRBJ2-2	CASSMTGRYSGELFF	TGTGCCAGTAGTATGACAGGGAGGTATAGCGGGGAGCTGTTTTTT
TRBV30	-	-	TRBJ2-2	CAWSGVSAGQTGELFF	TGTGCCTGGAGTGGCGTTTCGGCGGGGCAGACCGGGGAGCTGTTTTTT
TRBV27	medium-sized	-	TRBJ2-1	CASSTYNEQFF	TGTGCCAGCAGTACATACAATGAGCAGTTCTTC
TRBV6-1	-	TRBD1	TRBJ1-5	CASSANGQGALVGNQPQHF	TGTGCCAGCAGTGCCAATGGACAGGGGGCCTTAGTGGGCAATCAGCCCCAGCATTTT